This T cell receptor beta chain stems from a study of OX40 agonist ivuxolimab in advanced cancers. Sequenced by immunoSEQ multiplex PCR; TCRdb stores in-frame clones only, minus some. The table lists approximately 97,000 clones, about 90% of them singletons. In its sample, this clone was seen a few times. The V gene lost 1 base and the J gene lost 5 bases, with 14 bases spanning the gap. Germline V gene sequence: CDR1 SGHVS, CDR2 FQNEAQ. The CDR3 spans 15 residues. This material consisted of CD4+ or CD8+ T cells sorted from blood, taken in a trial of the OX40 agonist ivuxolimab. The receptor was derived from an adult with an advanced solid tumor such as melanoma, head and neck, liver or kidney cancer. V usage is TRBV7-8 and J usage is TRBJ1-1, with D hard to call. The CDR3 here is CASSLGTRGGTEAFF. In nucleotides, the CDR3 is TGTGCCAGCAGCTTAGGAACCCGGGGTGGGACTGAAGCTTTCTTT.